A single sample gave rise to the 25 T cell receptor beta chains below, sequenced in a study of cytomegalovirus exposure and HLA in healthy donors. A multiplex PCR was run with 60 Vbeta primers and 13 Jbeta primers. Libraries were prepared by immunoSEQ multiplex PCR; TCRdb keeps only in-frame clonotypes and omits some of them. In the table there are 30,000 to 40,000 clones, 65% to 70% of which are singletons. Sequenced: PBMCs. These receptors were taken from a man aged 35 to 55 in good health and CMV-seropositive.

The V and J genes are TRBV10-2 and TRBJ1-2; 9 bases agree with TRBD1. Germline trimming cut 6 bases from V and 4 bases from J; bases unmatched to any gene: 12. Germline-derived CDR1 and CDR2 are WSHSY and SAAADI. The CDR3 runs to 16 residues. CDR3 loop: CASSAPGQGMGYGYTF. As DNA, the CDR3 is TGCGCCAGCAGCGCGCCGGGACAGGGAATGGGCTATGGCTACACCTTC.

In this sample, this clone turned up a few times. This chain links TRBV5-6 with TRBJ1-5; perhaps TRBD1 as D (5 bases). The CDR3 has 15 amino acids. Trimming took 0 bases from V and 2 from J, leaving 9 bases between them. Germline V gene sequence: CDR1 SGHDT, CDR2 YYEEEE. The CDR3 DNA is TGTGCCAGCAGCTTGGCCAGGGTCGGCAATCAGCCCCAGCATTTT. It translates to CASSLARVGNQPQHF.

CDR3 protein: CASSPAAGGRYEQYF. The CDR3 DNA reads TGTGCCAGCAGCCCTGCAGCGGGGGGGCGGTACGAGCAGTACTTC. The gene calls are TRBV7-6 and TRBJ2-7; 10 bases fit TRBD2. J was trimmed by 4 bases and V by 5 bases; bases with no gene match: 8. The CDR3 is 15 residues long. The V gene's germline CDR1 is SGHVS and CDR2 FNYEAQ.

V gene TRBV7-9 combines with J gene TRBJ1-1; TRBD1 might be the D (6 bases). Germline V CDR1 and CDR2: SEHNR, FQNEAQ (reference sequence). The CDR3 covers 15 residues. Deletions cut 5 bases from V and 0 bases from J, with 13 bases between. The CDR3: CASSGRDTLNTEAFF. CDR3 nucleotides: TGTGCCAGCAGCGGAAGGGACACCCTGAACACTGAAGCTTTCTTT.

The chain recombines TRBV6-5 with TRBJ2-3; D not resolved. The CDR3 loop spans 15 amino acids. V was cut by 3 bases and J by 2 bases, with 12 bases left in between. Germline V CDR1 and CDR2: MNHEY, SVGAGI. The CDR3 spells CASSYRVENTDTQYF. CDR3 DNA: TGTGCCAGCAGTTATCGGGTAGAAAACACAGATACGCAGTATTTT.

The DNA for the CDR3 is TGTGCCAGCAGCCAAAGGGCGGGGTCCTACAATGAGCAGTTCTTC. This translates into CASSQRAGSYNEQFF. The gene calls are TRBV14 and TRBJ2-1, with D perhaps TRBD2 (6 bases). The germline gives CDR1 SGHDN, CDR2 FVKESK. The CDR3 is 15 residues long. Trimming shortened V by 2 bases and J by 1 base, and 9 bases separated the two germline ends.

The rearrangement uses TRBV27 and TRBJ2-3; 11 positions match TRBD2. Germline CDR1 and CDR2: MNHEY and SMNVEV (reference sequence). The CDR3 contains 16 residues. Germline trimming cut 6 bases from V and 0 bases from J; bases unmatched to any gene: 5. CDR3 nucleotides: TGTGCCAGCAGCCCGGGACTAGCGGAGAGCACAGATACGCAGTATTTT. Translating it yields CASSPGLAESTDTQYF.

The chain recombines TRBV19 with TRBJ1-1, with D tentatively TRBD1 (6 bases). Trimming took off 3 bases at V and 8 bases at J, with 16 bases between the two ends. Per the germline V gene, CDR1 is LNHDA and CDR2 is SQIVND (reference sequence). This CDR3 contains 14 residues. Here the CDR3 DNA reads TGTGCCAGTAGTATTGATTGGGGGGGCCTAGAAGCTTTCTTT. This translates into CASSIDWGGLEAFF.

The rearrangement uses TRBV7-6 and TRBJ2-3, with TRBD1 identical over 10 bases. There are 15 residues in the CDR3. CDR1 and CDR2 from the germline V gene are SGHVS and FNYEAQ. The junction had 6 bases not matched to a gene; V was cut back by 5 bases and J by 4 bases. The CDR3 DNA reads TGTGCCAGCAGCAAAGGGGACAGGGGTGCAGATACGCAGTATTTT. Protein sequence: CASSKGDRGADTQYF.

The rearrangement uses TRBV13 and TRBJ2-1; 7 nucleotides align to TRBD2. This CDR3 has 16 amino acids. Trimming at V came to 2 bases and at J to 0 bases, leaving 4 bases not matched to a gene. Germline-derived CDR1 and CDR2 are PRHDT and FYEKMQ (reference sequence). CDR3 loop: CASSLRRGSSYNEQFF. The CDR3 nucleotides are TGTGCCAGCAGCTTAAGGCGGGGGAGCTCCTACAATGAGCAGTTCTTC.

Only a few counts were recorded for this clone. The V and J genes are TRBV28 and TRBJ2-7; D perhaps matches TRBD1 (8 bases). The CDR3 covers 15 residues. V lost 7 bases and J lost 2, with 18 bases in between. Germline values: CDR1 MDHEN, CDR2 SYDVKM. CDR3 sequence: CASKETGGRAYEQYF. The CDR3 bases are TGTGCCAGCAAAGAAACAGGGGGGAGGGCCTACGAGCAGTACTTC.

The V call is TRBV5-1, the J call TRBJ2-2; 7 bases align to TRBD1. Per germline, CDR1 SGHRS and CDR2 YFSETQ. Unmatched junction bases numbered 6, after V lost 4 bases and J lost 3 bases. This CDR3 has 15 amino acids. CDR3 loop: CASSLTGDYTGELFF. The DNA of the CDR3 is TGCGCCAGCAGCCTCACAGGGGATTACACCGGGGAGCTGTTTTTT.

CDR3 sequence (DNA): TGTGCCAGCAGCTTAGGGGGGACTAGCGGGGGGCCGGTTTACAATGAGCAGTTCTTC. Its protein product is CASSLGGTSGGPVYNEQFF. The chain carries TRBV11-2 and TRBJ2-1; TRBD2 matches 15 bases. Germline-derived CDR1 and CDR2 are SGHAT and FQNNGV. V trimming: 1 base; J trimming: 4 bases; junction bases outside the gene matches: 8. CDR3 size: 19 residues.

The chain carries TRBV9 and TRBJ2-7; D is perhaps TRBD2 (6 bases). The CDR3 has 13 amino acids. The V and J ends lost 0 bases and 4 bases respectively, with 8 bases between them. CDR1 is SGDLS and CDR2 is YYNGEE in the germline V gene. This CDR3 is CASSVGDFYEQYF. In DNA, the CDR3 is TGTGCCAGCAGCGTAGGGGACTTTTACGAGCAGTACTTC.

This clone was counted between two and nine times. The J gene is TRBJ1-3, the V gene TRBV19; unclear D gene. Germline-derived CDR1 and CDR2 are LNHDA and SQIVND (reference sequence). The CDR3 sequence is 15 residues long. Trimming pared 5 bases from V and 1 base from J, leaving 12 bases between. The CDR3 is CASSPRPTSGNTIYF. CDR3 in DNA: TGTGCCAGTAGTCCCCGACCGACTTCTGGAAACACCATATATTTT.

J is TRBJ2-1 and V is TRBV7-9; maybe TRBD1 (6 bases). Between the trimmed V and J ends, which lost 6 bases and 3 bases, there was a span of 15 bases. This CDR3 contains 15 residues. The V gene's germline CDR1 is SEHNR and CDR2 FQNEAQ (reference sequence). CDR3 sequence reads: CASRGGGAYYNEQFF. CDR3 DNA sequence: TGTGCCAGCAGGGGTGGGGGCGCCTACTACAATGAGCAGTTCTTC.

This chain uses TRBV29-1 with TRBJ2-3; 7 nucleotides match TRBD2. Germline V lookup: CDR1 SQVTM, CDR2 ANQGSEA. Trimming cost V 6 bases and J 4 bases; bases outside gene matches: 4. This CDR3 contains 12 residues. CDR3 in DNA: TGCAGCGTACGGGGGGAGTCAGATACGCAGTATTTT. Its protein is CSVRGESDTQYF.

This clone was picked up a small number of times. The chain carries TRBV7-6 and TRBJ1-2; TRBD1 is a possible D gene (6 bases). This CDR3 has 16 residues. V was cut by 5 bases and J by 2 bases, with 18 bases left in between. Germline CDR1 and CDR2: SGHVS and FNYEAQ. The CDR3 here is CASSTETGTTNYGYTF. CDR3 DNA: TGTGCCAGCAGCACAGAAACCGGGACAACAAACTATGGCTACACCTTC.

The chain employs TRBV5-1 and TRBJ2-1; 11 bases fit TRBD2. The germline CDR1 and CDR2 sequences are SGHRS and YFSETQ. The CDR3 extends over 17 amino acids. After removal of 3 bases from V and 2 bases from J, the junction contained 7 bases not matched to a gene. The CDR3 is CASSSGGTSGAYNEQFF. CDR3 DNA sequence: TGCGCCAGCAGCTCCGGGGGGACTAGCGGCGCCTACAATGAGCAGTTCTTC.

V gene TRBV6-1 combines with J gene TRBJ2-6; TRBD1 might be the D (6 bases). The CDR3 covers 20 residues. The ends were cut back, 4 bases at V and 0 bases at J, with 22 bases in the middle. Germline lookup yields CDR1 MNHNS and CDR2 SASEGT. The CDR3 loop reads CASSAGLSGALSSGANVLTF. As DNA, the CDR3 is TGTGCCAGCAGTGCGGGTTTGTCAGGGGCGTTAAGCTCTGGGGCCAACGTCCTGACTTTC.

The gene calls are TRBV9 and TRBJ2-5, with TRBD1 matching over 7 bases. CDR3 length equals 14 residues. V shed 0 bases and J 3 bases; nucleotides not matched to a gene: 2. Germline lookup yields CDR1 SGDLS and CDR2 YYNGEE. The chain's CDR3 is CASSVAGQEETQYF. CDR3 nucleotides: TGTGCCAGCAGCGTAGCCGGACAGGAAGAGACCCAGTACTTC.

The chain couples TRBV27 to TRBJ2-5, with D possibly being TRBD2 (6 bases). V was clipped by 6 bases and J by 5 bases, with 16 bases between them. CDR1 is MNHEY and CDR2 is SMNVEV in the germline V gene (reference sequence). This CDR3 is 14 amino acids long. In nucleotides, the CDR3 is TGTGCCAGCAGCCGGGACTTCCGAGGGGAGACCCAGTACTTC. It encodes CASSRDFRGETQYF.

DNA of the CDR3: TGTGCCTGCGCCGAGGATAAAAATGAGCAGTTCTTC. This sequence encodes CACAEDKNEQFF. V and J are TRBV30 and TRBJ2-1; no clear D gene. The CDR3 consists of 12 residues. Trimming removed 6 bases at V and 7 bases at J, with 13 bases between. CDR1 GTSNPN and CDR2 SVGIG come from the germline V gene (reference sequence).

This CDR3 is CASSGRGTGANVLTF. Written as DNA, the CDR3 is TGTGCCAGCAGTGGCAGGGGAACTGGGGCCAACGTCCTGACTTTC. The chain joins TRBV6-5 to TRBJ2-6; tentative D call: TRBD1 (6 bases). The CDR3 spans 15 residues. V lost 5 bases to trimming and J lost 2 bases, with 10 bases between them. Germline assignment: CDR1 MNHEY and CDR2 SVGAGI.

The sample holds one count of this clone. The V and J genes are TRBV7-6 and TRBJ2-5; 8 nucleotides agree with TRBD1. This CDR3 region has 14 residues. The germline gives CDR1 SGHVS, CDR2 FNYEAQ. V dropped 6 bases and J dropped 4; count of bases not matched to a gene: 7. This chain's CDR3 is CASRRRQGSETQYF. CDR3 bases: TGTGCCAGCAGACGACGACAGGGGTCAGAGACCCAGTACTTC.